This record covers a single TCR beta chain. The antigen is unknown. Only in-frame clones appear in the TCRdb table, and some are missing; sequencing was by immunoSEQ multiplex PCR. The sample has about 72,000 clones; around 82% are singletons. This record belongs to a study of neoadjuvant anti-PD-1 for oral cavity cancer. Study-wide points: With a few patients per group, TCR findings need larger cohorts.

These oral cavity squamous cell carcinomas were HPV-negative and locally advanced. The trim removed 5 bases at V and 6 bases at J, leaving 6 bases unmatched. Looked up from germline, CDR1 is LNHDA and CDR2 is SQIVND (reference sequence). CDR3 length equals 13 residues. Source: PBMCs, taken before nivolumab (anti-PD-1) treatment. The genes are TRBV19 and TRBJ1-2; 7 positions match TRBD1. This receptor was identified in a person aged 35-79 years with oral cavity squamous cell carcinoma. For the CDR3, the DNA is TGTGCCAGTAGTTTGGACAGGTTGGATGGCTACACCTTC. Amino acid sequence: CASSLDRLDGYTF.